The subject of this entry is one T cell receptor beta chain. This entry belongs to a study of long-term antiretroviral therapy in people with HIV. All donors provided no fewer than one pre-ART and no fewer than two post-ART PBMC samples. Version v3.0 of the immunoSEQ assay was performed at survey level. Produced via immunoSEQ multiplex PCR; TCRdb's table is partial and in-frame only. This table holds approximately 23,000 clones, around 81% found once. Germline CDR1 reads SGHRS; CDR2 reads YFSETQ. The length of the CDR3 is 14 residues. V was trimmed by 4 bases and J by 2 bases, leaving 9 bases between them.

The chain recombines TRBV5-1 with TRBJ2-2; maybe TRBD2 (6 bases). This TCR was sampled from a young man with HIV. This specimen consisted of unsorted PBMCs, obtained 1.5 years after starting antiretroviral therapy. The CDR3 is CASSGDSNTGELFF. CDR3 coding DNA: TGCGCCAGCAGCGGGGACTCTAACACCGGGGAGCTGTTTTTT.